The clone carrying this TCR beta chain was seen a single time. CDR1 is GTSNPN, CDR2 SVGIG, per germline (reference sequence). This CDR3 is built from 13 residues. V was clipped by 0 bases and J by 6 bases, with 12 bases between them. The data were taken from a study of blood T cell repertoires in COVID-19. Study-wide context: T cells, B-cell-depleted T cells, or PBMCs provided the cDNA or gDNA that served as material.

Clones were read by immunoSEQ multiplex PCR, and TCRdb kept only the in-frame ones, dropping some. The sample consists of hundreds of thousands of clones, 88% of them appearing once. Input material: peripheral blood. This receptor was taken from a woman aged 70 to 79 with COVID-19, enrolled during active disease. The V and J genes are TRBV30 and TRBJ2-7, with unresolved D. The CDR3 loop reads CAWSVRQVGEQYF. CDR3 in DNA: TGTGCCTGGAGTGTAAGGCAGGTAGGCGAGCAGTACTTC.